The next 29 T cell receptor beta chains were all read from a single sample in a study of T cell responses to AZD1222 COVID-19 vaccine. Measured with immunoSEQ multiplex PCR; TCRdb has only the in-frame clones, and not every one. The sample holds 65,000 to 90,000 clones, approximately 87% seen once. Here the sequenced sample was peripheral blood, taken on day 0 of AZD1222 vaccination. The receptors here all came from an adult in good health.

The gene calls are TRBV6-5 and TRBJ2-6; D possibly corresponds to TRBD2 (6 bases). The V end was cut by 8 bases, the J end by 1 base, with 9 bases between. Germline CDR1 reads MNHEY; CDR2 reads SVGAGI. There are 14 residues in the CDR3. The CDR3 sequence is CASGRGSGANVLTF. The CDR3, as DNA: TGTGCCAGCGGACGGGGGTCTGGGGCCAACGTCCTGACTTTC.

The CDR3 bases are TGCGCCAGCAGTGCCCCCGGACAGCCCCAGCATTTT. It codes for CASSAPGQPQHF. This sequence joins TRBV10-1 and TRBJ1-5; D gene unclear. The V end was cut by 4 bases, the J end by 7 bases, with 8 bases between. Germline assignment: CDR1 WNHNN and CDR2 SYGVQD (reference sequence). The CDR3 totals 12 residues.

This chain connects TRBV6-5 to TRBJ2-7; the D gene is possibly TRBD1 (6 bases). The V end was cut by 3 bases, the J end by 3 bases, with 12 bases between. Germline V CDR1 and CDR2: MNHEY, SVGAGI. The CDR3 contains 14 residues. The CDR3 region is CASSYSTGFYEQYF. DNA for the CDR3: TGTGCCAGCAGTTATTCTACAGGGTTCTACGAGCAGTACTTC.

V usage is TRBV6-6 and J usage is TRBJ1-6; D not resolved. Germline CDR1 and CDR2: MNHNY and SVGAGI (reference sequence). Trimming stripped 8 bases from V and 0 bases from J, with 5 bases between. This CDR3 contains 13 residues. The CDR3 protein is CASCSSYNSPLHF. DNA for the CDR3: TGTGCCAGCTGCTCCTCCTATAATTCACCCCTCCACTTT.

This chain links TRBV5-1 with TRBJ1-2; D is unclear. Looked up from germline, CDR1 is SGHRS and CDR2 is YFSETQ. The CDR3 is 16 amino acids. Trimming stripped 4 bases from V and 0 bases from J, with 16 bases between. CDR3 DNA: TGCGCCAGCAGCCCAGGAATGGCGGCCCCTAACTATGGCTACACCTTC. This gives the protein CASSPGMAAPNYGYTF. The full variable domain, with the rest looked up from reference TRBV5-1 and TRBJ1-2, is KAGVTQTPRYLIKTRGQQVTLSCSPISGHRSVSWYQQTPGQGLQFLFEYFSETQRNKGNFPGRFSGRQFSNSRSEMNVSTLELGDSALYLCASSPGMAAPNYGYTFGSGTRLTVV.

J is TRBJ2-1 and V is TRBV19; 8 bases agree with TRBD1. This CDR3 comprises 19 residues. Looked up from germline, CDR1 is LNHDA and CDR2 is SQIVND (reference sequence). V lost 1 base, J lost 0 bases, and 11 bases stayed unmatched. The CDR3 region has the DNA TGTGCCAGTAGTATAGGACGGGCAGGGGGCAGTCGCTCCTACAATGAGCAGTTCTTC. Its translation is CASSIGRAGGSRSYNEQFF.

The V gene is TRBV28, the J gene TRBJ1-1; possible D gene TRBD1, 5 bases. CDR1 and CDR2 (germline): MDHEN, SYDVKM. This CDR3 has 16 amino acids. Trimming cost V 7 bases and J 0 bases, with 18 bases left between them. In DNA, the CDR3 is TGTGCCAGCAACTCCGGGGCGGGCAAATTGAACACTGAAGCTTTCTTT. This sequence encodes CASNSGAGKLNTEAFF.

The rearrangement joins TRBV18 to TRBJ1-1, with D perhaps matching TRBD1 (6 bases). Germline-derived CDR1 and CDR2 are KGHSH and LQKENI. V was cut by 3 bases and J by 6 bases, with 20 bases left in between. CDR3 length: 16 residues. CDR3 amino acids: CASSPQLTGSIPEAFF. Written as DNA, the CDR3 is TGTGCCAGCTCACCGCAGTTAACAGGGTCCATCCCTGAAGCTTTCTTT.

The gene calls are TRBV18 and TRBJ1-2, with TRBD1 as a possible D gene (5 bases). Trimming pared 1 base from V and 5 bases from J, leaving 11 bases between. This CDR3 spans 14 amino acids. The germline gives CDR1 KGHSH, CDR2 LQKENI. The CDR3 nucleotides read TGTGCCAGCTCACCACAGGGACCGGAATATGGCTACACCTTC. Its translation: CASSPQGPEYGYTF.

This chain uses TRBV13 with TRBJ2-1, with TRBD2 matching 9 bases. The CDR3 is made up of 15 amino acids. The V segment lost 5 bases and the J segment 8 bases; nucleotides outside the gene matches: 10. CDR1 and CDR2 (germline): PRHDT, FYEKMQ (reference sequence). For the CDR3, the DNA is TGTGCCAGCAGCAGTAGCGGGGGCCGTCAGGATGAGCAGTTCTTC. Translation: CASSSSGGRQDEQFF.

The chain links TRBV7-2 to TRBJ1-2; possible D gene TRBD1, 6 bases. CDR1 is SGHTA and CDR2 is FQGNSA in the germline V gene. The V end was cut by 5 bases, the J end by 0 bases, with 19 bases between. The CDR3 totals 17 residues. CDR3 in amino acids: CASSPDRSSLANYGYTF. The CDR3 coding sequence is TGTGCCAGCAGCCCCGACAGGAGCTCCTTAGCTAACTATGGCTACACCTTC.

The chain employs TRBV27 and TRBJ2-7; D gene ambiguous. The CDR3 extends over 14 amino acids. Germline V gene sequence: CDR1 MNHEY, CDR2 SMNVEV (reference sequence). V was shortened by 2 bases and J by 3 bases, with 11 bases between the two germline ends. The chain's CDR3 is CASSLGQVIYEQYF. The CDR3 DNA is TGTGCCAGCAGTTTAGGGCAGGTGATCTACGAGCAGTACTTC.

V usage is TRBV28 and J usage is TRBJ1-2; TRBD1 matches 10 bases. This CDR3 has 14 residues. Trimming at V came to 6 bases and at J to 7 bases, leaving 8 bases not matched to a gene. Looked up from germline, CDR1 is MDHEN and CDR2 is SYDVKM. The CDR3 nucleotides are TGTGCCAGCAGCCAGGGGACAGGGGCATTTGGCTACACCTTC. Amino acid sequence: CASSQGTGAFGYTF.

This rearrangement joins TRBV28 to TRBJ2-2; no reliable D call. Germline-derived CDR1 and CDR2 are MDHEN and SYDVKM. V was clipped by 10 bases and J by 1 base, with 7 bases between them. CDR3 size: 12 residues. CDR3 sequence: CATLVNTGELFF. The CDR3 DNA reads as TGTGCCACCCTAGTGAACACCGGGGAGCTGTTTTTT.

This chain connects TRBV19 to TRBJ2-7; D tentatively reads TRBD1 or TRBD2 (6 bases each). The CDR3 sequence is 17 residues long. V was cut by 3 bases and J by 2 bases, with 20 bases left in between. Germline V lookup: CDR1 LNHDA, CDR2 SQIVND (reference sequence). The CDR3 protein is CASSMDGRGAKPYEQYF. In DNA form, the CDR3 reads TGTGCCAGTAGTATGGACGGAAGGGGGGCTAAACCCTACGAGCAGTACTTC. The variable domain in full, with the rest retrieved from reference TRBV19 and TRBJ2-7, is DGGITQSPKYLFRKEGQNVTLSCEQNLNHDAMYWYRQDPGQGLRLIYYSQIVNDFQKGDIAEGYSVSREKKESFPLTVTSAQKNPTAFYLCASSMDGRGAKPYEQYFGPGTRLTVT.

This clone was seen a handful of times. The CDR3 protein is CASRAPGGGETQYF. The CDR3 coding sequence is TGTGCCAGCAGGGCCCCGGGGGGGGGAGAGACCCAGTACTTC. The chain is built from TRBV25-1 and TRBJ2-5; 8 bases map to TRBD2. V was clipped by 6 bases and J by 4 bases; unmatched bases: 7. This CDR3 has 14 amino acids. Germline lookup yields CDR1 MGHDK and CDR2 SYGVNS.

The chain combines TRBV5-6 with TRBJ2-7; D is unclear. The CDR3 spans 13 residues. V was shortened by 0 bases and J by 2 bases, with 6 bases between the two germline ends. Germline CDR1 SGHDT, CDR2 YYEEEE. The CDR3 reads CASSLGAAYEQYF. CDR3 nucleotide sequence: TGTGCCAGCAGCTTGGGGGCTGCCTACGAGCAGTACTTC.

The chain carries TRBV6-5 and TRBJ1-6; no firm D call. Germline loops: CDR1 MNHEY, CDR2 SVGAGI. Trimming took 6 bases from V and 7 from J, leaving 10 bases between them. The CDR3 length is 13 residues. The CDR3 protein is CASSFPDNSPLHF. DNA for the CDR3: TGTGCCAGCAGCTTCCCGGACAATTCACCCCTCCACTTT.

This chain uses TRBV6-5 with TRBJ1-1; D gene ambiguous. The CDR3 sequence is 10 residues long. The germline gives CDR1 MNHEY, CDR2 SVGAGI. Trimming removed 6 bases from V and 3 bases from J, with 2 bases in between. In nucleotides, the CDR3 is TGTGCCAGCAGGGACACTGAAGCTTTCTTT. It codes for CASRDTEAFF.

V gene TRBV29-1 combines with J gene TRBJ2-5; 10 bases agree with TRBD2. In germline, CDR1 is SQVTM, CDR2 ANQGSEA. The length of the CDR3 is 15 residues. After removal of 8 bases from V and 5 bases from J, the junction contained 14 bases not matched to a gene. CDR3 coding DNA: TGCAGCTCACGGACAGGGACTAGCGTTCGGGAGACCCAGTACTTC. This codes for CSSRTGTSVRETQYF.

V and J are TRBV14 and TRBJ1-2; tentatively, D is TRBD1 (6 bases). V lost 2 bases and J 6 bases, leaving 13 bases between the germline ends. The CDR3 length is 14 residues. In germline, CDR1 is SGHDN, CDR2 FVKESK. In DNA, the CDR3 is TGTGCCAGCAGCCAACTTAGGGGGATCGATGGCTACACCTTC. This sequence encodes CASSQLRGIDGYTF.

The rearrangement links TRBV28 to TRBJ2-1; 7 bases fit TRBD2. CDR3 length: 15 residues. In germline, CDR1 is MDHEN, CDR2 SYDVKM. Trimming took 6 bases from V and 8 from J; bases not matched to a gene: 13. The chain's CDR3 is CASSVTLGGPDEQFF. DNA for the CDR3: TGTGCCAGCAGCGTTACCTTGGGAGGGCCGGATGAGCAGTTCTTC.

The chain carries TRBV5-8 and TRBJ1-5; 9 bases are shared with TRBD1. The length of the CDR3 is 15 residues. J lost 7 bases, V lost 6 bases, and 11 bases had no gene match. Germline-derived CDR1 and CDR2 are SGHTS and YDEGEE. The CDR3 sequence: CASILSGTGYQPQHF. CDR3 DNA: TGTGCCAGCATCCTCTCCGGGACAGGGTACCAGCCCCAGCATTTT.

This chain joins TRBV28 and TRBJ2-1; 16 bases are a match to TRBD2. Losses at the gene ends were 8 bases for V and 3 bases for J; bases not matched to a gene: 4. The CDR3 runs to 16 residues. Looked up from germline, CDR1 is MDHEN and CDR2 is SYDVKM. The CDR3 sequence: CASQGLAGGFYNEQFF. Written as DNA, the CDR3 is TGTGCCAGCCAGGGACTAGCGGGAGGGTTCTACAATGAGCAGTTCTTC.

This sequence joins TRBV28 and TRBJ1-5; 7 nucleotides line up with TRBD1. Per germline, CDR1 MDHEN and CDR2 SYDVKM. V lost 3 bases and J lost 7; bases outside the gene matches: 6. The CDR3 sequence is 14 residues long. The CDR3 DNA reads TGTGCCAGCAGTTTTTTAGGGGGCAGGCAGCCCCAGCATTTT. Translated: CASSFLGGRQPQHF.

This CDR3 is CASSLYQGANSPLHF. The CDR3 coding sequence is TGTGCCAGCAGTTTATATCAGGGGGCTAATTCACCCCTCCACTTT. V usage is TRBV27 and J usage is TRBJ1-6, with TRBD1 identical over 8 bases. There are 15 residues in the CDR3. The germline V gene encodes CDR1 MNHEY and CDR2 SMNVEV (reference sequence). V trimming: 1 base; J trimming: 6 bases; junction bases outside the gene matches: 2.

This chain connects TRBV7-2 to TRBJ1-2; 11 positions agree with TRBD1. The germline CDR1 and CDR2 sequences are SGHTA and FQGNSA. The CDR3 runs to 15 residues. V shed 2 bases, J shed 4 bases, and the junction held 3 bases outside the gene matches. This CDR3 reads CASSLSGQGAYGYTF. CDR3 DNA sequence: TGTGCCAGCAGCTTAAGTGGACAGGGGGCCTATGGCTACACCTTC.

The chain links TRBV6-2 or TRBV6-3 to TRBJ2-5; D might be TRBD1 or TRBD2, each matching 5 bases. This CDR3 comprises 15 residues. Germline CDR1 MNHEY, CDR2 SVGEGT. V lost 5 bases and J lost 5, with 18 bases in between. This CDR3 is CASSPTVGVRETQYF. The CDR3 DNA reads TGTGCCAGCAGTCCCACGGTGGGGGTGCGGGAGACCCAGTACTTC.

This sequence joins TRBV25-1 and TRBJ1-6, with D perhaps matching TRBD1 (5 bases). CDR1 and CDR2 (germline): MGHDK, SYGVNS. The CDR3 has 13 residues. Trimming cost V 7 bases and J 7 bases, with 11 bases left between them. CDR3 sequence: CASKGTGNSPLHF. The DNA of the CDR3 is TGTGCCAGCAAGGGGACGGGGAATTCACCCCTCCACTTT.